This T cell receptor beta chain was sequenced for a study of shared clonotypes between healthy human individuals. The data were produced by immunoSEQ multiplex PCR, yet TCRdb's version contains in-frame clones alone and is incomplete. The sample contains over a million clones, about 75% of which appear only once. V trimming: 1 base; J trimming: 1 base; junction bases outside the gene matches: 0. Germline V lookup: CDR1 SGHVS, CDR2 FQNEAQ. The CDR3 runs 15 residues. Comment on this clone: A much larger clone lies one base from this, so it may be a read error.

J is TRBJ2-1 and V is TRBV7-8; 8 nucleotides agree with TRBD1. The material sequenced was memory CD4+ T cells sorted from blood. Indicated subset: CD45RA-negative fraction. The clonotype originates from a man aged 18-30 years in good health. The CDR3 sequence: CASSLGQGSYNEQFF. The CDR3 bases are TGTGCCAGCAGCTTAGGACAGGGGTCCTACAATGAGCAGTTCTTC.